This TCR beta chain was recorded in a study of T cells in Graves' hyperthyroidism and ophthalmopathy. Amplification of TCR beta CDR3 regions used RNA as the template. The TCR CDR3 first-round RT-PCR relied on the HTBI primer set. TCRdb re-derived calls from the multiplex PCR reads in MiXCR, one entry per CDR3 protein. The sample shows a few hundred thousand distinct CDR3 sequences, less than 20% of them seen only once. Trimming took 5 bases from V and 7 from J; bases not matched to a gene: 7. The germline V gene encodes CDR1 DFQATT and CDR2 SNEGSKA (reference sequence). The CDR3 extends over 15 amino acids.

The material sequenced was blood. The rearrangement uses TRBV20-1 and TRBJ2-1, with 14 bases lining up with TRBD2. The receptor's source is a man aged 45 to 65 with Graves' ophthalmopathy. In DNA, the CDR3 is TGCAGTGCTGACGGGACTAGCGGGAGAGATAATGAGCAGTTCTTC. Residues: CSADGTSGRDNEQFF.